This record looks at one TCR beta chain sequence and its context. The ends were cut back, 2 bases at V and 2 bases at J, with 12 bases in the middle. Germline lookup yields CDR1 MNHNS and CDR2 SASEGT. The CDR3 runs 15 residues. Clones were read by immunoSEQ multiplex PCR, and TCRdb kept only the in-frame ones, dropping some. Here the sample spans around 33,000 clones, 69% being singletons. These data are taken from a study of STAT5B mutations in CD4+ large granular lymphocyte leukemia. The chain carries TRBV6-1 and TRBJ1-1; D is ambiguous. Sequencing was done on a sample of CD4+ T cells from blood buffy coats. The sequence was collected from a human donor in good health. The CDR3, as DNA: TGTGCCAGCAGTGAAACAGTCTGGGGAAACACTGAAGCTTTCTTT. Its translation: CASSETVWGNTEAFF.